The sequence of this TCR beta chain was determined in a study of blood T cell repertoires in COVID-19. On the study more broadly: The samples span acute and convalescent COVID-19 from the United States, Italy and Spain. T cells, B-cell-depleted T cells, or PBMCs supplied cDNA or gDNA.

Trimming took 4 bases from V and 1 from J; bases not matched to a gene: 3. The CDR3 length is 14 residues. Looked up from germline, CDR1 is ENHRY and CDR2 is SYGVKD. Recruited during active infection, patients (from Seattle) were subsequently followed longitudinally. Authors' analysis steps: From reference gene primer amplification, estimates of nucleated cell counts were derived. Clones were sequenced by immunoSEQ multiplex PCR, and TCRdb holds only the in-frame ones, with some missing. The V and J calls and clone size come from that table; D and trimming were worked out from the DNA. Of 150,000 to 200,000 clones detected, approximately 95% appear once; the ten largest clones hold just under 2%.

The source material was peripheral blood. The clonotype comes from a woman aged 55 to 70 with COVID-19, enrolled during active disease. V usage is TRBV10-3 and J usage is TRBJ1-1; 7 nucleotides line up with TRBD1. Here the CDR3 DNA reads TGTGCCATCAGTGGGGACAGCGGGAACACTGAAGCTTTCTTT. It translates to CAISGDSGNTEAFF.